The next 9 T cell receptor beta chains were all read from a single sample in a study of blood T cell repertoires in COVID-19. Measured with immunoSEQ multiplex PCR; TCRdb has only the in-frame clones, and not every one. The table shows some 670,000 clones, with more than 80% occurring only once. The sample taken for sequencing was peripheral blood. All receptors come from a woman in her late teens or twenties with acute or convalescent COVID-19.

The chain combines TRBV9 with TRBJ2-7, with 9 bases matching TRBD1. The CDR3 is 18 residues long. Germline V gene data show CDR1 as SGDLS and CDR2 as YYNGEE. Trimming cost V 4 bases and J 5 bases; bases outside gene matches: 19. Here the CDR3 DNA reads TGTGCCAGCAGCCCGTATGTGGACAGGGGTTCGGCGTTCCACGAGCAGTACTTC. Translating it yields CASSPYVDRGSAFHEQYF.

This sequence joins TRBV9 and TRBJ1-2, with 11 bases that match TRBD1. CDR1 SGDLS and CDR2 YYNGEE come from the germline V gene. V lost 5 bases to trimming and J lost 4 bases; unmatched junction nucleotides: 4. The CDR3 runs to 14 residues. CDR3 bases: TGTGCCAGCAGGGGACAGGGGGATGGCTATGGCTACACCTTC. Protein product: CASRGQGDGYGYTF.

The gene calls are TRBV18 and TRBJ1-1; a possible D gene is TRBD1 (6 bases). Trimming removed 4 bases from V and 4 bases from J, with 22 bases in between. CDR1 is KGHSH, CDR2 LQKENI, per germline. This CDR3 comprises 17 residues. This CDR3 reads CASSLPGQGSFGTEAFF. The CDR3 coding sequence is TGTGCCAGCTCACTCCCGGGACAAGGGAGTTTTGGCACTGAAGCTTTCTTT. The whole variable domain, filled in from reference TRBV18 and TRBJ1-1, reads NAGVMQNPRHLVRRRGQEARLRCSPMKGHSHVYWYRQLPEEGLKFMVYLQKENIIDESGMPKERFSAEFPKEGPSILRIQQVVRGDSAAYFCASSLPGQGSFGTEAFFGQGTRLTVV.

This chain joins TRBV19 and TRBJ2-1, with a possible D match to TRBD1 (6 bases). The CDR3 runs to 17 residues. Trimming shortened V by 3 bases and J by 4 bases, and 19 bases separated the two germline ends. Germline CDR1 is LNHDA and CDR2 is SQIVND (reference sequence). This CDR3 reads CASSIWGRQAPYNEQFF. As DNA, the CDR3 is TGTGCCAGTAGTATCTGGGGCAGACAGGCTCCTTACAATGAGCAGTTCTTC.

The rearrangement uses TRBV7-8 and TRBJ1-5; TRBD1 matches at 8 bases. V gave up 2 bases and J gave up 6 bases; unmatched junction bases: 9. CDR1 SGHVS and CDR2 FQNEAQ come from the germline V gene. The CDR3 has 16 residues. The CDR3 DNA reads TGTGCCAGCAGCTTAACCCCGGACAGGGCGGCTCAGCCCCAGCATTTT. Translation gives CASSLTPDRAAQPQHF.

The chain carries TRBV28 and TRBJ1-5, with TRBD1 matching over 11 bases. CDR3 length: 16 amino acids. Trimming at V came to 3 bases and at J to 4 bases, leaving 5 bases not matched to a gene. Germline assignment: CDR1 MDHEN and CDR2 SYDVKM. The CDR3 sequence is CASSLVGQGANQPQHF. CDR3 nucleotides: TGTGCCAGCAGTTTGGTAGGACAGGGGGCGAATCAGCCCCAGCATTTT.

The rearrangement uses TRBV28 and TRBJ1-2, with D tentatively TRBD1 (5 bases). The CDR3 is made up of 14 amino acids. The germline CDR1 and CDR2 sequences are MDHEN and SYDVKM. Between the trimmed V and J ends, which lost 9 bases and 4 bases, there was a span of 18 bases. CDR3 region: CASRAGGEGYGYTF. The DNA of the CDR3 is TGTGCCAGTAGGGCCGGGGGGGAAGGCTATGGCTACACCTTC.

DNA of the CDR3: TGTGCCAGCAGCGGCGATTTTGATGGCTACACCTTC. Residues: CASSGDFDGYTF. V and J are TRBV9 and TRBJ1-2; D is unclear. The CDR3 covers 12 residues. Germline-derived CDR1 and CDR2 are SGDLS and YYNGEE. Trimming removed 3 bases from V and 6 bases from J, with 9 bases in between.

This chain connects TRBV6-5 to TRBJ2-7; no definite D call. Trimming shortened V by 6 bases and J by 0 bases, and 9 bases separated the two germline ends. This CDR3 spans 13 amino acids. Germline values: CDR1 MNHEY, CDR2 SVGAGI. Here the CDR3 DNA reads TGTGCCAGCAGGGAGTCGATCTCCTACGAGCAGTACTTC. It encodes CASRESISYEQYF.